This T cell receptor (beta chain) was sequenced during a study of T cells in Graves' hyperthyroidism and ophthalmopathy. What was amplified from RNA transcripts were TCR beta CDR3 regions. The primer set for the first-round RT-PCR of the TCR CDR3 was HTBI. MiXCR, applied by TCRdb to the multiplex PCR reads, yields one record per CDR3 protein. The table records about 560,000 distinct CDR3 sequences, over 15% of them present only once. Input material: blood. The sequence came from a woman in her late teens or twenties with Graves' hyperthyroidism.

The CDR3 loop is CASSTIQGPSGANVLTF. The CDR3 nucleotides read TGTGCCAGCAGTACAATTCAGGGACCCTCTGGGGCCAACGTCCTGACTTTC. V gene TRBV6-1 combines with J gene TRBJ2-6; either TRBD1 or TRBD2 may supply D (5 bases each). The CDR3 covers 17 residues. Germline CDR1 MNHNS, CDR2 SASEGT. Between the trimmed V and J ends, which lost 5 bases and 0 bases, there was a span of 14 bases.